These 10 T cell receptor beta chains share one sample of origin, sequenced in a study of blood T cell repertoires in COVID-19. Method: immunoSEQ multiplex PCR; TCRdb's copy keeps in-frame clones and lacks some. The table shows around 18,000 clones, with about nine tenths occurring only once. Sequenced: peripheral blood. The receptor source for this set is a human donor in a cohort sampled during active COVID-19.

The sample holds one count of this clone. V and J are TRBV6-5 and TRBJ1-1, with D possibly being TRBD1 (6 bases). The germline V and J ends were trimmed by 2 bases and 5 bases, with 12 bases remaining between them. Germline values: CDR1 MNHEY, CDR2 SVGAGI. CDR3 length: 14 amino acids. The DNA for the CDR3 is TGTGCCAGCAGTTACCAGGGGTATTGGACTGAAGCTTTCTTT. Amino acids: CASSYQGYWTEAFF.

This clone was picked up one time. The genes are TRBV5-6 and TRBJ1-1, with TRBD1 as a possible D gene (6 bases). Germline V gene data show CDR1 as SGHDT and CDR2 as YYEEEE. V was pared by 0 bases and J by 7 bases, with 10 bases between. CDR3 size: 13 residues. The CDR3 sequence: CASSLGGHLEAFF. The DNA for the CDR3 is TGTGCCAGCAGCTTGGGGGGACACCTTGAAGCTTTCTTT.

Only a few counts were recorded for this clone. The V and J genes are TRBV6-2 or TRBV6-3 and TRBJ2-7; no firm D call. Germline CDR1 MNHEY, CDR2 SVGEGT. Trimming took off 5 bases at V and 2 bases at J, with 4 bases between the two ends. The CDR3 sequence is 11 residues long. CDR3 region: CASSTTYEQYF. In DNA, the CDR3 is TGTGCCAGCAGTACAACCTACGAGCAGTACTTC.

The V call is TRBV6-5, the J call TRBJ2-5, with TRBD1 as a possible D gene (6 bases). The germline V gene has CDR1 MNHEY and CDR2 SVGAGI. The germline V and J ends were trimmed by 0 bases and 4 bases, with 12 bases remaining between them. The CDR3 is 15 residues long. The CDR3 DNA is TGTGCCAGCAGTTACTCTGGGGGCTCGCTAGAGACCCAGTACTTC. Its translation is CASSYSGGSLETQYF.

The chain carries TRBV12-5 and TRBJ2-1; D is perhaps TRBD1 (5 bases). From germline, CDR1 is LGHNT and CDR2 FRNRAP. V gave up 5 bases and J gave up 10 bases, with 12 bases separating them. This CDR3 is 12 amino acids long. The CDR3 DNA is TGTGCTAGTGGTCGGAACGACAGAGAGCAGTTCTTC. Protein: CASGRNDREQFF.

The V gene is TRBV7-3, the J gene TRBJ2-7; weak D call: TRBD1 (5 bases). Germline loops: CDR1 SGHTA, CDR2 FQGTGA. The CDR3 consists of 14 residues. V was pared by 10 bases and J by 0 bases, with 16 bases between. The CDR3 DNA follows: TGTGCCACCCCAACTCCCGACAGCTCCTACGAGCAGTACTTC. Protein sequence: CATPTPDSSYEQYF.

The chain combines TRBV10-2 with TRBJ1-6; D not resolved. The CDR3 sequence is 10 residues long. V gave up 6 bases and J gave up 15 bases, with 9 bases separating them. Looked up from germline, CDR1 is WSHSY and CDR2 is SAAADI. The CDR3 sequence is CASRSLGLHF. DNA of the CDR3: TGCGCCAGCAGGAGTCTAGGCCTCCACTTT.

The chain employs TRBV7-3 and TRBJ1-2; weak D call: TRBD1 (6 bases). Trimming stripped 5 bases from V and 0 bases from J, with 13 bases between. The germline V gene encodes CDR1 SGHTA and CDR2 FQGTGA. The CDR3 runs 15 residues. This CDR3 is CASSPQQGPNYGYTF. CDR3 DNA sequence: TGTGCCAGCAGCCCGCAACAGGGACCTAACTATGGCTACACCTTC.

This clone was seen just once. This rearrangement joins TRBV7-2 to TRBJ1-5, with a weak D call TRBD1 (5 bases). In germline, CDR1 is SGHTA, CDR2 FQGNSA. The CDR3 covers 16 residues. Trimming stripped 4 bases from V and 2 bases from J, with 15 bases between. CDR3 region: CASSYEGRFGNQPQHF. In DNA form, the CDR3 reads TGTGCCAGCAGCTATGAGGGGAGGTTCGGCAATCAGCCCCAGCATTTT.

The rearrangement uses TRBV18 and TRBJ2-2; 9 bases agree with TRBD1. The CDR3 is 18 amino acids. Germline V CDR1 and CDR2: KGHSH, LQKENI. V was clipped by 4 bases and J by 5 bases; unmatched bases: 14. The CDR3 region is CASSLNRGQGIRTGELFF. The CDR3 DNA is TGTGCCAGCTCACTAAATCGCGGACAGGGGATAAGGACCGGGGAGCTGTTTTTT. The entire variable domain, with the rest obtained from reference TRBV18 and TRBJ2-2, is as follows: NAGVMQNPRHLVRRRGQEARLRCSPMKGHSHVYWYRQLPEEGLKFMVYLQKENIIDESGMPKERFSAEFPKEGPSILRIQQVVRGDSAAYFCASSLNRGQGIRTGELFFGEGSRLTVL.